Sequencing of this TCR beta chain was carried out in a study of OX40 agonist ivuxolimab in advanced cancers. Only in-frame clones appear in the TCRdb table, and some are missing; sequencing was by immunoSEQ multiplex PCR. This sample has about 63,000 clones; 85% to 90% occur once, and the top ten carry around 0.8%. V shed 1 base and J shed 0 bases, with 13 bases lying between them. Per germline, CDR1 MGHRA and CDR2 YSYEKL. The CDR3 loop spans 17 amino acids. J is TRBJ1-5 and V is TRBV4-1; D gene ambiguous. The TCR originated in an adult with an advanced solid tumor such as melanoma, head and neck, liver or kidney cancer. The sequences come from CD4+ or CD8+ T cells sorted from blood, collected in a trial of the OX40 agonist ivuxolimab. The CDR3 loop reads CASSQGKQMNSNQPQHF. DNA for the CDR3: TGCGCCAGCAGCCAAGGGAAACAGATGAATAGCAATCAGCCCCAGCATTTT.